This TCR beta chain was captured by sequencing in a study of cytomegalovirus exposure and HLA in healthy donors. Study-wide context: A prior analysis found around 110 million unique TCR beta sequences from 150 million to 200 million T cells. Whole-study results and caveats: High specificity and sensitivity for cytomegalovirus status were reported for the classifier. Using a false discovery rate of 0.05, a later analysis showed that around 16,000 TCR beta sequences were associated with HLA alleles.

The PCR had 60 Vbeta and 13 Jbeta primers. Assay: immunoSEQ multiplex PCR; the TCRdb copy retains only in-frame clones and omits some. The table for this sample gives over 100,000 clones. Comments on this clone: Its antigen is unknown.

Each of the donors was a healthy bone marrow donor. The sequenced sample consisted of PBMCs. The receptor was isolated from a young man in good health and CMV-seronegative.

CDR3 residues: CASSRNRGYTF. The CDR3 bases are TGCGCCAGCAGCCGAAATCGGGGCTACACCTTC. The V and J genes are TRBV4-1 and TRBJ1-2; D unclear. V lost 4 bases and J lost 8, with 8 bases in between. The CDR3 runs to 11 residues. Germline values: CDR1 MGHRA, CDR2 YSYEKL.